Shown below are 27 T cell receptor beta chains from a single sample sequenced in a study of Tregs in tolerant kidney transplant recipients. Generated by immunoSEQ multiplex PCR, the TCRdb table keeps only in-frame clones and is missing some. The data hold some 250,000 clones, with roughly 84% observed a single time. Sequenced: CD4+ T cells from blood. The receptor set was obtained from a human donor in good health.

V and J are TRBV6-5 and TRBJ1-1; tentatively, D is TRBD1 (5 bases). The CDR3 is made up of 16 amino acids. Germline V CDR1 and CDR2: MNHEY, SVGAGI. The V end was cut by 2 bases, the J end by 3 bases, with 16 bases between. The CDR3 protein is CASSYQFWGRDTEAFF. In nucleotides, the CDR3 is TGTGCCAGCAGTTACCAGTTTTGGGGACGGGACACTGAAGCTTTCTTT.

The CDR3 bases are TGTGCCAGCAGCCTTACAGATACGCAGTATTTT. It codes for CASSLTDTQYF. J is TRBJ2-3 and V is TRBV4-2; D gene ambiguous. Germline assignment: CDR1 LGHNA and CDR2 YNFKEQ. The CDR3 covers 11 residues. Trimming took 4 bases from V and 3 from J, leaving 2 bases between them.

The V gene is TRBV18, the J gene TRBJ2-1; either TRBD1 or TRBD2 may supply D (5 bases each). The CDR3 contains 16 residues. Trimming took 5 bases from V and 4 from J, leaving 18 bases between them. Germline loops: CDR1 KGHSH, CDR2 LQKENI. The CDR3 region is CASSLTGAWFYNEQFF. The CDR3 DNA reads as TGTGCCAGCTCATTAACCGGGGCCTGGTTTTACAATGAGCAGTTCTTC. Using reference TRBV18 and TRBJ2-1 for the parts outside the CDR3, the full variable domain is NAGVMQNPRHLVRRRGQEARLRCSPMKGHSHVYWYRQLPEEGLKFMVYLQKENIIDESGMPKERFSAEFPKEGPSILRIQQVVRGDSAAYFCASSLTGAWFYNEQFFGPGTRLTVL.

As DNA, the CDR3 is TGTGCCACCAACGGAAGGGGCCTTAACTATGGCTACACCTTC. Its translation: CATNGRGLNYGYTF. The chain links TRBV6-1 to TRBJ1-2; the D gene is possibly TRBD1 (5 bases). CDR1 and CDR2 (germline): MNHNS, SASEGT. The V end was cut by 10 bases, the J end by 1 base, with 16 bases between. The CDR3 sequence is 14 residues long.

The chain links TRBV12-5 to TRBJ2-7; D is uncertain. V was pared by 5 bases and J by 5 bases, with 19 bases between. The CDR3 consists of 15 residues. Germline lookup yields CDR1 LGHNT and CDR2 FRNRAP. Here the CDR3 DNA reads TGTGCTAGTGGTGCGATAAACTATCCACGCCACGAGCAGTACTTC. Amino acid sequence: CASGAINYPRHEQYF.

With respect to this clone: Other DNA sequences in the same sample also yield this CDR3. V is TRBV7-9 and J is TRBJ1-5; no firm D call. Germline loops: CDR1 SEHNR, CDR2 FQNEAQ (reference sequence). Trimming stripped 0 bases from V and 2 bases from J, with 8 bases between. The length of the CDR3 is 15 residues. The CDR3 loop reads CASSLARDGNQPQHF. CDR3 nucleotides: TGTGCCAGCAGCTTAGCGAGGGATGGCAATCAGCCCCAGCATTTT.

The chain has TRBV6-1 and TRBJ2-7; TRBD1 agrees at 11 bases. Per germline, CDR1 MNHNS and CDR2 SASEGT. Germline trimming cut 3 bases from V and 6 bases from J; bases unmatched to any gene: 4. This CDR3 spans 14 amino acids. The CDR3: CASSDWDRGIEQYF. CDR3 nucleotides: TGTGCCAGCAGTGACTGGGACAGGGGGATCGAGCAGTACTTC.

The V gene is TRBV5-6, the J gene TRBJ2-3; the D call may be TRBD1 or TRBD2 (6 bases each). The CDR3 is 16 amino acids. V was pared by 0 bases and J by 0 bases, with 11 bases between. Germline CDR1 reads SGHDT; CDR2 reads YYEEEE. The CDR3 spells CASSLATGTSTDTQYF. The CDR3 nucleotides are TGTGCCAGCAGCTTGGCTACAGGGACTAGCACAGATACGCAGTATTTT.

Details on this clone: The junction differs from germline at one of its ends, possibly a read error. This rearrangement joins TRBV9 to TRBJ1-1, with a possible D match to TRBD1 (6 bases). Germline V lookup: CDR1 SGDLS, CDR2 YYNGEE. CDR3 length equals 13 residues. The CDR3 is CASSARGDPGLLF. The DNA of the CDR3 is TGTGCCAGCAGCGCGAGGGGGGACCCGGGACTTCTCTTT.

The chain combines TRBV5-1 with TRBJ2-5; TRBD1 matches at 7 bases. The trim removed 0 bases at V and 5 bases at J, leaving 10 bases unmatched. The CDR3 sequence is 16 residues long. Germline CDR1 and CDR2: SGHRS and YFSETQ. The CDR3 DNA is TGCGCCAGCAGCTTGGGCGCGACAGGGCCAGGGGAGACCCAGTACTTC. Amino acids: CASSLGATGPGETQYF.

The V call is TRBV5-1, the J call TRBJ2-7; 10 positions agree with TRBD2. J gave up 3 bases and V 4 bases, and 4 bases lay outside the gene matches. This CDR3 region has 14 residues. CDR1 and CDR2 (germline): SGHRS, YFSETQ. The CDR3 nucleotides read TGCGCCAGCAGCAGTGGACTAGCGGTCTACGAGCAGTACTTC. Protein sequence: CASSSGLAVYEQYF.

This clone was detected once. The CDR3 DNA follows: TGTGCCAGCAGTGAAGGAGCTAGCGGATACGAGCAGTACTTC. This translates into CASSEGASGYEQYF. This chain uses TRBV2 with TRBJ2-7; 7 nucleotides line up with TRBD2. This CDR3 contains 14 residues. The germline CDR1 and CDR2 sequences are SNHLY and FYNNEI. Trimming removed 1 base from V and 4 bases from J; junction bases left unmatched: 4.

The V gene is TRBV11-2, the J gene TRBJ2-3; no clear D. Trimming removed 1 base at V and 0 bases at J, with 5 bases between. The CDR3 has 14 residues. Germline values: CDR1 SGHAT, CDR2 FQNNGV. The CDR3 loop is CASSLVGSTDTQYF. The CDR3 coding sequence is TGTGCCAGCAGCTTAGTAGGGAGCACAGATACGCAGTATTTT.

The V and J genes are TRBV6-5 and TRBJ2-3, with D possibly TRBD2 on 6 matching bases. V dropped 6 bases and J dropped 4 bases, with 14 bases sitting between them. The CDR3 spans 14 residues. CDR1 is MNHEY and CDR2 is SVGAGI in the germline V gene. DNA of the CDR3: TGTGCCAGCAGCCCGGGACTCCCCGCAGATACGCAGTATTTT. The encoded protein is CASSPGLPADTQYF.

This chain's CDR3 is CASSYEGADGYTF. The CDR3 region has the DNA TGTGCCAGCAGTTACGAGGGGGCGGATGGCTACACCTTC. The chain recombines TRBV6-5 with TRBJ1-2; 7 bases are shared with TRBD1. V lost 2 bases to trimming and J lost 6 bases; unmatched junction nucleotides: 3. Germline-derived CDR1 and CDR2 are MNHEY and SVGAGI. This CDR3 is built from 13 residues.

The CDR3 sequence: CATRGGEGEKLFF. CDR3 in DNA: TGTGCCACCAGGGGGGGAGAAGGGGAAAAACTGTTTTTT. The V gene is TRBV19, the J gene TRBJ1-4, with 7 bases that match TRBD1. The V gene's germline CDR1 is LNHDA and CDR2 SQIVND (reference sequence). The CDR3 covers 13 residues. Trimming cost V 10 bases and J 8 bases; bases outside gene matches: 10. The complete variable domain, with remaining parts taken from reference TRBV19 and TRBJ1-4, reads DGGITQSPKYLFRKEGQNVTLSCEQNLNHDAMYWYRQDPGQGLRLIYYSQIVNDFQKGDIAEGYSVSREKKESFPLTVTSAQKNPTAFYLCATRGGEGEKLFFGSGTQLSVL.

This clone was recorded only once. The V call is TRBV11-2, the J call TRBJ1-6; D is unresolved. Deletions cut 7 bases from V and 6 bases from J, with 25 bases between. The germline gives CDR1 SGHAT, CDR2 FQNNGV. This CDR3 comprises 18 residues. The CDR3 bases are TGTGCCAGCACCCTAACGATAGGACGCTCGAAACTTAATTCACCCCTCCACTTT. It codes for CASTLTIGRSKLNSPLHF.

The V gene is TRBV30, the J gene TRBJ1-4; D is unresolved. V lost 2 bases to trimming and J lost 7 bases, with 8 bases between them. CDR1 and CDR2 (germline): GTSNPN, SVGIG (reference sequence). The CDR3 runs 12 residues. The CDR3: CAWSPWGEKLFF. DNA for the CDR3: TGTGCCTGGAGTCCCTGGGGTGAAAAACTGTTTTTT.

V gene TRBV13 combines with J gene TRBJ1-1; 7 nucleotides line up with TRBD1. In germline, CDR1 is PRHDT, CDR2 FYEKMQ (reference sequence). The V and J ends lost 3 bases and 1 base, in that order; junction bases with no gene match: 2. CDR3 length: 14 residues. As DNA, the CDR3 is TGTGCCAGCAGCTTGAAGGGGGCGAACACTGAAGCTTTCTTT. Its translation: CASSLKGANTEAFF.

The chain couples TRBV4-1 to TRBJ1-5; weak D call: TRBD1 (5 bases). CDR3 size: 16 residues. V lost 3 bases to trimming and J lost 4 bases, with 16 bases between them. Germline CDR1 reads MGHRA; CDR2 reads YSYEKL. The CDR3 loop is CASSQRPLTANQPQHF. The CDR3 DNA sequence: TGCGCCAGCAGCCAGCGGCCTTTGACAGCAAATCAGCCCCAGCATTTT.

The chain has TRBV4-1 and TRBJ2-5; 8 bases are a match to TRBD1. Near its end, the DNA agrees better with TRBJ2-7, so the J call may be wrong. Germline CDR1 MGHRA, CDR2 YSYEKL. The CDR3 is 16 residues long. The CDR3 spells CASSQPYRGASYEQYF. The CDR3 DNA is TGCGCCAGCAGCCAACCCTACAGGGGGGCCTCCTACGAGCAGTACTTC.

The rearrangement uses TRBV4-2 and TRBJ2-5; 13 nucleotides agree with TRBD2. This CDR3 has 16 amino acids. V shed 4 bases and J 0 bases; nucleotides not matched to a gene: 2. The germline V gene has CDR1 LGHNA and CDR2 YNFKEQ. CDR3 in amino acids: CASSRGTSGNQETQYF. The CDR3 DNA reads TGTGCCAGCAGCCGAGGGACTAGCGGGAACCAAGAGACCCAGTACTTC.

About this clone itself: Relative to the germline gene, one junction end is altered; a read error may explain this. The CDR3 loop reads CSARARVF. In nucleotides, the CDR3 is TGCAGTGCTAGAGCCCGGGTCTTC. The rearrangement uses TRBV20-1 and TRBJ2-7; D unclear. The CDR3 spans 8 residues. The germline V gene encodes CDR1 DFQATT and CDR2 SNEGSKA (reference sequence).

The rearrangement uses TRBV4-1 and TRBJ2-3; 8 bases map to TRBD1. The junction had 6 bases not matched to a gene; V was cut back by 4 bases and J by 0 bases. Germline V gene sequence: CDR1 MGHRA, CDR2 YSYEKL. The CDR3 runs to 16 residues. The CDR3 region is CASSRTGGHSTDTQYF. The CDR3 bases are TGCGCCAGCAGCCGAACAGGGGGGCATAGCACAGATACGCAGTATTTT.

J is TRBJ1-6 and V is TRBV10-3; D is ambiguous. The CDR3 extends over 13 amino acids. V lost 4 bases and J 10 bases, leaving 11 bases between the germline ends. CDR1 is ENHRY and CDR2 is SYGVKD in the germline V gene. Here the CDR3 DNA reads TGTGCCATCAGTGCCCCCGACAAGTCACCCCTCCACTTT. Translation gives CAISAPDKSPLHF.

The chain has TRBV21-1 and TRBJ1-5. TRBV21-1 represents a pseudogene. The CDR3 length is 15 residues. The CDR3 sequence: CASRPSGSRRQPQHF. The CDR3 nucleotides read TGTGCCAGCAGACCTTCGGGGTCTAGACGGCAGCCCCAGCATTTT.

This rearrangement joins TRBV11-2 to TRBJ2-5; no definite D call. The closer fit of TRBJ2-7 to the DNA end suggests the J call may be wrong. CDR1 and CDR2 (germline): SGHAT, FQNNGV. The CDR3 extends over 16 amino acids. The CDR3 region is CASSLSSGASLNEQYF. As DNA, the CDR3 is TGTGCCAGCAGCTTAAGTTCAGGAGCTAGTCTGAACGAGCAGTACTTC.